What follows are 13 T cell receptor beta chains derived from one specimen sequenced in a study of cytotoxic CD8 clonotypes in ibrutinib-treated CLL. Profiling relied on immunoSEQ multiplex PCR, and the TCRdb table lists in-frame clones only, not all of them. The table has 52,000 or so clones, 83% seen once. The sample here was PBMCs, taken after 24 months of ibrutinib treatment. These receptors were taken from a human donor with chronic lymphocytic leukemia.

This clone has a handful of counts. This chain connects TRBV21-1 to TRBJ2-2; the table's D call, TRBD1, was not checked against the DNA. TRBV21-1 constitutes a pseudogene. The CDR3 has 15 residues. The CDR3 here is CASSTNRDNTGELFF. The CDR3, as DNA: TGTGCCAGCAGCACCAACAGGGACAACACCGGGGAGCTGTTTTTT.

The CDR3 region is CASSQEGKPTQTEAFF. The CDR3 DNA is TGCGCCAGCAGCCAAGAAGGGAAACCGACGCAGACTGAAGCTTTCTTT. The V gene is TRBV4-3, the J gene TRBJ1-1; D is undetermined. The CDR3 has 16 amino acids. Germline assignment: CDR1 LGHNA and CDR2 YSLEER. Trimming stripped 0 bases from V and 5 bases from J, with 16 bases between.

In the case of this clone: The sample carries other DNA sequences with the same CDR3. Written as DNA, the CDR3 is TGTGCCAGCAGTGAAGGGCCCTACGAGCAGTACTTC. Its protein product is CASSEGPYEQYF. The J gene is TRBJ2-7, the V gene TRBV6-1; D ambiguous. Per the germline V gene, CDR1 is MNHNS and CDR2 is SASEGT. V was clipped by 1 base and J by 2 bases, with 3 bases between them. CDR3 length: 12 residues.

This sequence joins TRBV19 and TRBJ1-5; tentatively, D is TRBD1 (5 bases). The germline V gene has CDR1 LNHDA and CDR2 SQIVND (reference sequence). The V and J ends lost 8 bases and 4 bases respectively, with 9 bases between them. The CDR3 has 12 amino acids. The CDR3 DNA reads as TGTGCCAGTTGGACACAGAATCAGCCCCAGCATTTT. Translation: CASWTQNQPQHF.

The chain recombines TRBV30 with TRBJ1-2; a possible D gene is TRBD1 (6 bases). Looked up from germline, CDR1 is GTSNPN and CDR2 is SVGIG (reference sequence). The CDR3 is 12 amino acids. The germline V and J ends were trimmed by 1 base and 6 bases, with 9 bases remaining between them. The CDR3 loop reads CAWSARGNGYTF. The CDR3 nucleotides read TGTGCCTGGAGTGCCAGGGGTAATGGCTACACCTTC.

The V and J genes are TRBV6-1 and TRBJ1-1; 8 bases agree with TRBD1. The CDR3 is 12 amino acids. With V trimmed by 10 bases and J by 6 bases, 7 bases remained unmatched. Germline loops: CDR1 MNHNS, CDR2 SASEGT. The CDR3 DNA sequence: TGTGCCATTTGGGACAGGAGCGCTGAAGCTTTCTTT. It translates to CAIWDRSAEAFF.

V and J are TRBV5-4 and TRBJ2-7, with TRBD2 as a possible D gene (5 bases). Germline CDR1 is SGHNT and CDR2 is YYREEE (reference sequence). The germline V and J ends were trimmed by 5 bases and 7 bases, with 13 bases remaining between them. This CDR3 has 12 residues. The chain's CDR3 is CASRRTEGEQYF. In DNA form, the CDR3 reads TGTGCCAGCAGAAGGACTGAGGGTGAGCAGTACTTC.

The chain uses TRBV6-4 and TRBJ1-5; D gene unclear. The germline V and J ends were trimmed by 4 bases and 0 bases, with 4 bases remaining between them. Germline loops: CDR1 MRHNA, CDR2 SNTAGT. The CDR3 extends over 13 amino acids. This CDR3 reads CASSVYSNQPQHF. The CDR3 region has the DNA TGTGCCAGCAGTGTTTATAGCAATCAGCCCCAGCATTTT.

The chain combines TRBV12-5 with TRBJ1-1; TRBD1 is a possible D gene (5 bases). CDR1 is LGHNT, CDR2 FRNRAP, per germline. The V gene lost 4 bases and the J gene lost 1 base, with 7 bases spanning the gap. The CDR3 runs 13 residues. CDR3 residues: CASGSGANTEAFF. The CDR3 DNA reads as TGTGCTAGTGGTTCCGGGGCGAACACTGAAGCTTTCTTT.

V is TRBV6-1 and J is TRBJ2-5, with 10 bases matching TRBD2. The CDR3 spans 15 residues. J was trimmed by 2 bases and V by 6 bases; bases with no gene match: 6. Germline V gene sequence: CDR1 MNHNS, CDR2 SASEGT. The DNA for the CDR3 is TGTGCCAGCAGAAAGACTAGCGGGTTTCAAGAGACCCAGTACTTC. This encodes CASRKTSGFQETQYF.

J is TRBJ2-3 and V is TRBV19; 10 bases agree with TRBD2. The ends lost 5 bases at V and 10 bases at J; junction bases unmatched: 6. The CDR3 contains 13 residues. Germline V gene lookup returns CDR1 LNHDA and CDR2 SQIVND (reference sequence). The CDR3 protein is CASSLSSGSSQYF. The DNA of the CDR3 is TGTGCCAGTAGTCTGTCTAGCGGGAGTTCGCAGTATTTT.

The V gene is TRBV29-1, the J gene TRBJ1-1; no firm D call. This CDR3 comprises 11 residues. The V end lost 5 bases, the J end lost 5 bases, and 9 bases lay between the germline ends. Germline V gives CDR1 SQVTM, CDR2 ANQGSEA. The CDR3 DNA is TGCAGCGTTTCCCGGCGGACTGAAGCTTTCTTT. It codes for CSVSRRTEAFF.

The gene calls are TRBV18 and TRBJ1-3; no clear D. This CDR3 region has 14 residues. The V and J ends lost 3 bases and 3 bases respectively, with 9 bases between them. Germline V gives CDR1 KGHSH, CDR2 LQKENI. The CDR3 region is CASSPLAVGNTIYF. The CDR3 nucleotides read TGTGCCAGCTCACCTTTGGCTGTTGGAAACACCATATATTTT.